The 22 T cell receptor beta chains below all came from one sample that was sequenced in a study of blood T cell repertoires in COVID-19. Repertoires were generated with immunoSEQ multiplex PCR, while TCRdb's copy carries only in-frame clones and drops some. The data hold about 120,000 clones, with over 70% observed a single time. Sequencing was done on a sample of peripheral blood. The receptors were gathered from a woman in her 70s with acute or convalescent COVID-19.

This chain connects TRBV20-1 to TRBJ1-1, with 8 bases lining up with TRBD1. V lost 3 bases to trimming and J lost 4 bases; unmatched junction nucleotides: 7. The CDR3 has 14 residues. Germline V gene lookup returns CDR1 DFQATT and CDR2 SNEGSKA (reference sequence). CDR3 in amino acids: CSASPTGGGTEAFF. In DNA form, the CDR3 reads TGCAGTGCTAGTCCCACAGGGGGGGGCACTGAAGCTTTCTTT.

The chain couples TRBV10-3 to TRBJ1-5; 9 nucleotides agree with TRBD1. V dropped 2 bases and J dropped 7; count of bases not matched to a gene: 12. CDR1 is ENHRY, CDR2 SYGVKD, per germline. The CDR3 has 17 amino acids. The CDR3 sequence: CAISENYRDRVEQPQHF. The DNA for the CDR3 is TGTGCCATCAGTGAGAACTACCGGGACAGGGTCGAGCAGCCCCAGCATTTT.

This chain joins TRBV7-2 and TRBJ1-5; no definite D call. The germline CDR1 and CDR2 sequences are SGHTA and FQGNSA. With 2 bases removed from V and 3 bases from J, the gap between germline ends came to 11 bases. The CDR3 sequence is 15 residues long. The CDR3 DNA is TGTGCCAGCAGCTTAAGGCGGCAGCTCAATCAGCCCCAGCATTTT. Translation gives CASSLRRQLNQPQHF.

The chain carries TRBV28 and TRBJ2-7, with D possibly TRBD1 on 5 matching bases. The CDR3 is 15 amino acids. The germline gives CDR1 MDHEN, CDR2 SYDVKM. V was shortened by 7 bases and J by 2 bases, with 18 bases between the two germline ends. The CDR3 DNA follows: TGTGCCAGCACCTCTTACAGGTCTAAAACCTACGAGCAGTACTTC. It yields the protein CASTSYRSKTYEQYF. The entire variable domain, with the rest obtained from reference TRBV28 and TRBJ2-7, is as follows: DVKVTQSSRYLVKRTGEKVFLECVQDMDHENMFWYRQDPGLGLRLIYFSYDVKMKEKGDIPEGYSVSREKKERFSLILESASTNQTSMYLCASTSYRSKTYEQYFGPGTRLTVT.

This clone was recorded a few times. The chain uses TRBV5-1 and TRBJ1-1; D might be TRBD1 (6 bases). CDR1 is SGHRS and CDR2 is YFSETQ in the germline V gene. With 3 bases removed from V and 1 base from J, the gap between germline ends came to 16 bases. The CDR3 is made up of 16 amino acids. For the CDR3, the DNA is TGCGCCAGCAGCTCGCAAAGCGGGGGGCAGAACACTGAAGCTTTCTTT. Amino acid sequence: CASSSQSGGQNTEAFF.

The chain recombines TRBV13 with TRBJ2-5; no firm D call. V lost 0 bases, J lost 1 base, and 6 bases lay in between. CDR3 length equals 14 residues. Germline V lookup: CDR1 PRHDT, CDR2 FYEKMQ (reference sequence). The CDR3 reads CASSLGGTQETQYF. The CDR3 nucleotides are TGTGCCAGCAGCTTAGGGGGCACCCAAGAGACCCAGTACTTC.

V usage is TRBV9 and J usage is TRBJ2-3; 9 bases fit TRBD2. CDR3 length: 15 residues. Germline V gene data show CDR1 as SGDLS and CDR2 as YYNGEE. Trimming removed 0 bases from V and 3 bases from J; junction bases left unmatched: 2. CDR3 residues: CASSVVAGETDTQYF. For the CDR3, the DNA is TGTGCCAGCAGCGTAGTAGCGGGGGAAACAGATACGCAGTATTTT.

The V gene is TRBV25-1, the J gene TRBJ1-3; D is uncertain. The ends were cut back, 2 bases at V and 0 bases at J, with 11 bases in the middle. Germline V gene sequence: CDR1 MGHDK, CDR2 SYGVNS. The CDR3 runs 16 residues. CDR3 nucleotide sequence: TGTGCCAGCAGTGAAGGGCGGACTAGCTCTGGAAACACCATATATTTT. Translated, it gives CASSEGRTSSGNTIYF.

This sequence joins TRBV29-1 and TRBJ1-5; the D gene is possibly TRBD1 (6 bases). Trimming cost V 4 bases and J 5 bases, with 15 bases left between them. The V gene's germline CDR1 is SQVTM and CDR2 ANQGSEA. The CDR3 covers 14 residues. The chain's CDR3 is CSVAGGAADQPQHF. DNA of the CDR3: TGCAGCGTTGCGGGGGGCGCCGCAGATCAGCCCCAGCATTTT.

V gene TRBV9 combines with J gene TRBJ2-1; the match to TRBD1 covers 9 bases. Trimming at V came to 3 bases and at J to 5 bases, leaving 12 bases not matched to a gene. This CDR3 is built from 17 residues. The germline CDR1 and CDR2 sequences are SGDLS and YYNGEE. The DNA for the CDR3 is TGTGCCAGCAGCGCGCTAAGGGACAGGGCGAGGGACAATGAGCAGTTCTTC. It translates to CASSALRDRARDNEQFF.

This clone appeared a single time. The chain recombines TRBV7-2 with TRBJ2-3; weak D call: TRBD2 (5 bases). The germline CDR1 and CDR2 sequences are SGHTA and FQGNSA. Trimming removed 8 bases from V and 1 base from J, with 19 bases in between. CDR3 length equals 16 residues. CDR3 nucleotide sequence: TGTGCCAGCCGAAGAGGGTCGGCGGCCCGCACAGATACGCAGTATTTT. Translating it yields CASRRGSAARTDTQYF.

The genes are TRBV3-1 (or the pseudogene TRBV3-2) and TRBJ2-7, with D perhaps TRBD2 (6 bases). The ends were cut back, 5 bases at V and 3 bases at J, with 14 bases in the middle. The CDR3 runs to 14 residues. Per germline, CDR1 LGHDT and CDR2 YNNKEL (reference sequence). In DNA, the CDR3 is TGTGCCAGCAGCTCCGGGACTTCCCACTACGAGCAGTACTTC. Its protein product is CASSSGTSHYEQYF.

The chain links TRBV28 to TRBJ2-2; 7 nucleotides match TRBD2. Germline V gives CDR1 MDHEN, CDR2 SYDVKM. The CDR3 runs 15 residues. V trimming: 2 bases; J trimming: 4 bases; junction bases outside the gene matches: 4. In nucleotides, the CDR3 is TGTGCCAGCAGTTTAGCGGGGGAGGGCACCGGGGAGCTGTTTTTT. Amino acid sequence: CASSLAGEGTGELFF. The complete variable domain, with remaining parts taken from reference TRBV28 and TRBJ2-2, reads DVKVTQSSRYLVKRTGEKVFLECVQDMDHENMFWYRQDPGLGLRLIYFSYDVKMKEKGDIPEGYSVSREKKERFSLILESASTNQTSMYLCASSLAGEGTGELFFGEGSRLTVL.

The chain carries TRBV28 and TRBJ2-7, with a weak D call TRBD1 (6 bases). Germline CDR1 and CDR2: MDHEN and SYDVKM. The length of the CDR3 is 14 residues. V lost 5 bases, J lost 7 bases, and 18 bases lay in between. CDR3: CASSRDAGVGEQYF. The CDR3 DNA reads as TGTGCCAGCAGTCGGGATGCAGGGGTAGGGGAGCAGTACTTC.

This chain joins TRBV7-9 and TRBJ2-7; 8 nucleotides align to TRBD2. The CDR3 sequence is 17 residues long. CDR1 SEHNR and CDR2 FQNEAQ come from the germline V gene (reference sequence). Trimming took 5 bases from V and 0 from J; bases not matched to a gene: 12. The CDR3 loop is CASSIKRAGTSSYEQYF. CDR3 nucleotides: TGTGCCAGCAGCATCAAACGCGCCGGGACTAGCTCCTACGAGCAGTACTTC.

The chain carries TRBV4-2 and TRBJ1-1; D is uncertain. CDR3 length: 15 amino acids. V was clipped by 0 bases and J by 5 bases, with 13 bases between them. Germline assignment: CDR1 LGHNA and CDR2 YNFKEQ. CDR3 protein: CASSQDPGPRTEAFF. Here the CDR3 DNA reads TGTGCCAGCAGCCAAGATCCCGGCCCGCGGACTGAAGCTTTCTTT.

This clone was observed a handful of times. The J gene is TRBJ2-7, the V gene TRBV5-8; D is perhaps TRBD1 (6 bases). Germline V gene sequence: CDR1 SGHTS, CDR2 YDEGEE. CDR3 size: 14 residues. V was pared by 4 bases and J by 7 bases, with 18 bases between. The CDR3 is CASSIRGSLGEQYF. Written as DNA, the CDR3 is TGTGCCAGCAGCATAAGGGGGTCTCTCGGGGAGCAGTACTTC.

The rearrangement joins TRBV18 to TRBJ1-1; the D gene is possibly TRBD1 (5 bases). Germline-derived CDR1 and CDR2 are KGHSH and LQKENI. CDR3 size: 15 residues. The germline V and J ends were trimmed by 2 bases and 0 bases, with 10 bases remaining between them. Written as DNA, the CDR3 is TGTGCCAGCTCACCAATGGACATACTGAACACTGAAGCTTTCTTT. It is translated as CASSPMDILNTEAFF.

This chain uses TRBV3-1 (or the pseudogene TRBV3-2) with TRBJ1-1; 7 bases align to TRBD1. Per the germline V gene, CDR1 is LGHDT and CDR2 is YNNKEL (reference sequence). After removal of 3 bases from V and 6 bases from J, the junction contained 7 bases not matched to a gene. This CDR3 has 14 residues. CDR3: CASSQGQLTAEAFF. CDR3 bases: TGTGCCAGCAGCCAGGGACAGCTGACGGCTGAAGCTTTCTTT.

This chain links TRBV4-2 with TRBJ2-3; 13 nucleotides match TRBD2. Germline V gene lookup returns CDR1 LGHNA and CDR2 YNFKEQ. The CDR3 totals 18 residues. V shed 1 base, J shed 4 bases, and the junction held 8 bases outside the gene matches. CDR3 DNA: TGTGCCAGCAGCCAAGTGGGGGGGACTAGCGGGGTTTCAGATACGCAGTATTTT. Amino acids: CASSQVGGTSGVSDTQYF.

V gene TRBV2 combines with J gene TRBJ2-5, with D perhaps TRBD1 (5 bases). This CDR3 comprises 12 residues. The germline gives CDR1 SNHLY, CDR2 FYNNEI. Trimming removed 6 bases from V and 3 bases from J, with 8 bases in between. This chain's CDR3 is CASRGREETQYF. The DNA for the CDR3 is TGTGCCAGCAGAGGCAGGGAAGAGACCCAGTACTTC.

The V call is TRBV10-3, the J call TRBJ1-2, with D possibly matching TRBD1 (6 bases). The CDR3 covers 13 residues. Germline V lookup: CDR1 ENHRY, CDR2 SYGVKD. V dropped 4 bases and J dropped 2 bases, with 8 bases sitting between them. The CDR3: CAISADRNYGYTF. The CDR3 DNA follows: TGTGCCATCAGTGCTGACAGGAACTATGGCTACACCTTC.